These 17 T cell receptor beta chains originate from one sample sequenced in a study of blood T cell repertoires in COVID-19. This table comes from immunoSEQ multiplex PCR, and its TCRdb copy is limited to in-frame clones, with some not included. The sample lists over 100,000 clones; roughly 84% were seen once. The sample taken for sequencing was peripheral blood. The receptors were sampled from a human donor in a cohort sampled during active COVID-19.

This clone was detected once. V gene TRBV2 combines with J gene TRBJ2-7, with D possibly TRBD1 on 6 matching bases. Germline V CDR1 and CDR2: SNHLY, FYNNEI. The CDR3 is made up of 13 amino acids. Trimming shortened V by 7 bases and J by 1 base, and 11 bases separated the two germline ends. This CDR3 reads CASTGGTSYEQYF. The DNA of the CDR3 is TGTGCCAGCACTGGGGGCACGTCCTACGAGCAGTACTTC.

The chain carries TRBV6-1 and TRBJ2-5, with 13 bases aligning to TRBD2. This CDR3 is built from 17 residues. Germline V CDR1 and CDR2: MNHNS, SASEGT. V shed 6 bases and J 2 bases; nucleotides not matched to a gene: 9. CDR3 nucleotide sequence: TGTGCCAGCAGCGAACTCGGACTAGCGGGGGCTCAAGAGACCCAGTACTTC. Amino acids: CASSELGLAGAQETQYF.

This clone was observed a single time. V and J are TRBV3-1 (or the pseudogene TRBV3-2) and TRBJ1-1; D call uncertain. The CDR3 runs 14 residues. V dropped 0 bases and J dropped 11 bases, with 16 bases sitting between them. CDR1 is LGHDT and CDR2 is YNNKEL in the germline V gene (reference sequence). CDR3 amino acids: CASSQEFLSPRAFF. The CDR3 region has the DNA TGTGCCAGCAGCCAAGAGTTTCTCTCCCCGCGCGCTTTCTTT.

V is TRBV11-2 and J is TRBJ2-1; TRBD2 aligns across 12 bases. Germline CDR1 and CDR2: SGHAT and FQNNGV. V lost 2 bases, J lost 0 bases, and 2 bases stayed unmatched. The CDR3 consists of 17 residues. The CDR3: CASSLLAGGPSYNEQFF. For the CDR3, the DNA is TGTGCCAGCAGCTTACTAGCGGGGGGGCCCTCCTACAATGAGCAGTTCTTC.

The rearrangement joins TRBV11-2 to TRBJ2-1, with 9 bases aligning to TRBD2. V was clipped by 5 bases and J by 4 bases; unmatched bases: 6. Germline CDR1 and CDR2: SGHAT and FQNNGV. CDR3 length: 15 amino acids. The chain's CDR3 is CASSPGLAGYNEQFF. The CDR3 nucleotides are TGTGCCAGCAGCCCCGGGCTAGCGGGGTACAATGAGCAGTTCTTC.

This clone was observed a single time. The chain carries TRBV10-3 and TRBJ1-4; D is possibly TRBD1 (5 bases). The CDR3 runs 13 residues. Trimming took off 11 bases at V and 7 bases at J, with 17 bases between the two ends. Germline V gives CDR1 ENHRY, CDR2 SYGVKD. The CDR3 bases are TGTGCCGTAGGGATGAGGAGGGGTGAAAAACTGTTTTTT. Protein sequence: CAVGMRRGEKLFF.

This clone was recorded a few times. The rearrangement uses TRBV7-9 and TRBJ2-7; D unclear. The V gene lost 0 bases and the J gene lost 0 bases, with 9 bases spanning the gap. The CDR3 loop spans 15 amino acids. Germline V CDR1 and CDR2: SEHNR, FQNEAQ (reference sequence). The CDR3 region is CASSLAPSTSYEQYF. The CDR3 DNA reads as TGTGCCAGCAGCTTAGCGCCCAGTACCTCCTACGAGCAGTACTTC.

The chain links TRBV5-1 to TRBJ2-2, with TRBD1 as a possible D gene (5 bases). Germline V gene data show CDR1 as SGHRS and CDR2 as YFSETQ. Between the trimmed V and J ends, which lost 4 bases and 5 bases, there was a span of 15 bases. The CDR3 has 15 residues. CDR3 nucleotide sequence: TGCGCCAGCAGCGCCAGGGATTTGGATACCGGGGAGCTGTTTTTT. Amino acids: CASSARDLDTGELFF.

The chain combines TRBV19 with TRBJ2-1, with 9 bases fitting TRBD2. V gave up 3 bases and J gave up 7 bases; unmatched junction bases: 10. The CDR3 consists of 16 residues. Germline CDR1 is LNHDA and CDR2 is SQIVND (reference sequence). The CDR3 DNA reads TGTGCCAGTAGTATGGTTTTTGGCGGGGGGGCTAATGAGCAGTTCTTC. It codes for CASSMVFGGGANEQFF.

V gene TRBV6-5 combines with J gene TRBJ1-5, with 9 bases aligning to TRBD1. The V gene end was trimmed by 5 bases and the J gene end by 5 bases; junction bases not matched to a gene: 7. Germline CDR1 MNHEY, CDR2 SVGAGI. CDR3 size: 15 residues. This CDR3 is CASSKGGQGYQPQHF. CDR3 nucleotide sequence: TGTGCCAGCAGTAAGGGCGGACAGGGGTATCAGCCCCAGCATTTT.

V is TRBV7-2 and J is TRBJ2-1; weak D call: TRBD1 (6 bases). Germline V gene lookup returns CDR1 SGHTA and CDR2 FQGNSA. Trimming took 5 bases from V and 5 from J, leaving 16 bases between them. This CDR3 has 15 amino acids. The CDR3 sequence is CASSPNRVGNNEQFF. The CDR3 DNA reads TGTGCCAGCAGCCCAAACAGGGTGGGGAACAATGAGCAGTTCTTC.

V usage is TRBV28 and J usage is TRBJ2-5, with 12 bases matching TRBD2. The CDR3 covers 16 residues. Germline CDR1 and CDR2: MDHEN and SYDVKM. The J segment lost 5 bases and the V segment lost 5 bases, leaving 9 bases of the junction unmatched. CDR3 sequence reads: CASSARLAGVNETQYF. For the CDR3, the DNA is TGTGCCAGCAGTGCCCGACTAGCGGGGGTAAATGAGACCCAGTACTTC.

A word on this clone: Distinct nucleotide sequences in the sample also encode this CDR3. The chain is built from TRBV18 and TRBJ2-1; 10 bases map to TRBD2. The CDR3 runs 15 residues. The V segment lost 3 bases and the J segment 2 bases; nucleotides outside the gene matches: 1. The germline CDR1 and CDR2 sequences are KGHSH and LQKENI. The CDR3 loop reads CASSPSGGAYNEQFF. The CDR3 DNA is TGTGCCAGCTCACCCAGCGGGGGGGCCTACAATGAGCAGTTCTTC.

CDR3 nucleotide sequence: TGTGCCAGCAGCCGCCGGGGACTCTATGGCTACACCTTC. Its translation: CASSRRGLYGYTF. The chain carries TRBV11-3 and TRBJ1-2, with D possibly matching TRBD1 (5 bases). In germline, CDR1 is SGHNT, CDR2 YENEEA. The CDR3 consists of 13 residues. Trimming shortened V by 5 bases and J by 4 bases, and 11 bases separated the two germline ends.

The CDR3 is CASSLQGLNTGELFF. The CDR3 DNA reads TGTGCCAGCAGCCTACAGGGATTGAACACCGGGGAGCTGTTTTTT. The chain combines TRBV7-9 with TRBJ2-2; D may be TRBD1 (6 bases). V was shortened by 5 bases and J by 1 base, with 11 bases between the two germline ends. Looked up from germline, CDR1 is SEHNR and CDR2 is FQNEAQ (reference sequence). The CDR3 consists of 15 residues.

The V and J genes are TRBV11-2 and TRBJ2-5, with D possibly being TRBD1 (6 bases). Germline V gene data show CDR1 as SGHAT and CDR2 as FQNNGV. The length of the CDR3 is 14 residues. V lost 3 bases, J lost 1 base, and 9 bases lay in between. This chain's CDR3 is CASSLWTAQETQYF. DNA of the CDR3: TGTGCCAGCAGCTTGTGGACAGCCCAAGAGACCCAGTACTTC.

The J gene is TRBJ2-2, the V gene TRBV15; 7 nucleotides line up with TRBD2. Per the germline V gene, CDR1 is LNHNV and CDR2 is YYDKDF (reference sequence). The CDR3 is made up of 15 amino acids. V shed 0 bases, J shed 9 bases, and the junction held 7 bases outside the gene matches. The CDR3 coding sequence is TGTGCCACCAGCAGAGATTACGGGGGGTTAAGGGAGCTGTTTTTT. Translation gives CATSRDYGGLRELFF.